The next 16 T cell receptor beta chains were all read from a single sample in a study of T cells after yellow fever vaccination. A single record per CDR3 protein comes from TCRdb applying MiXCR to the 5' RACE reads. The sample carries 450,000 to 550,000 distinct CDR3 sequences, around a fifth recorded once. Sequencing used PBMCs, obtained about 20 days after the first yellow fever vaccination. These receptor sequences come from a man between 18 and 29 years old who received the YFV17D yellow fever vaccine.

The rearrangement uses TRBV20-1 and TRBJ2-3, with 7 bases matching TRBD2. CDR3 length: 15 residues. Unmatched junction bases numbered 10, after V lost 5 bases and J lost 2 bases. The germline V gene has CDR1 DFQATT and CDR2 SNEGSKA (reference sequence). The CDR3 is CSASLGGASTDTQYF. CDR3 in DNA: TGCAGTGCTTCGCTGGGAGGGGCCTCCACAGATACGCAGTATTTT.

In DNA, the CDR3 is TGTGCCAGCAGTCATGACAGGGGTCAGCCCCAGCATTTT. Its protein is CASSHDRGQPQHF. The V and J genes are TRBV12-3 or TRBV12-4 and TRBJ1-5, with TRBD1 matching 8 bases. The CDR3 consists of 13 residues. V shed 5 bases, J shed 6 bases, and the junction held 3 bases outside the gene matches.

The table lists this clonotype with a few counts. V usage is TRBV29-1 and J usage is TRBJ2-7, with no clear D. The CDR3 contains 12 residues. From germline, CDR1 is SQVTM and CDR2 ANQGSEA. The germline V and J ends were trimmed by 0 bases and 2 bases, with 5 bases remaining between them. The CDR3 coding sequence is TGCAGCGTTGAAGAGCTAACCTACGAGCAGTACGTC. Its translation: CSVEELTYEQYV.

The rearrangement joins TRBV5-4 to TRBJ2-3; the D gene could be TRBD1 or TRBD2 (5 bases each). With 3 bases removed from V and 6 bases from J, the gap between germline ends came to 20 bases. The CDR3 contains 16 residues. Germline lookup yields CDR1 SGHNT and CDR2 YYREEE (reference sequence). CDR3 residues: CASSWGKDSFGDTQYF. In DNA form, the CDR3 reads TGTGCCAGCAGCTGGGGGAAGGATAGCTTCGGGGATACGCAGTATTTT.

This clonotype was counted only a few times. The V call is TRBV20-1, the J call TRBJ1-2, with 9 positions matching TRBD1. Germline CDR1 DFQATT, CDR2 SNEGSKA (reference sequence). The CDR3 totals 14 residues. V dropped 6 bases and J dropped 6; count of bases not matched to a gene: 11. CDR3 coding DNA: TGCAGTGCCCAGCTCCGGGACAGGGAAAATGGCTACACCTTC. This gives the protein CSAQLRDRENGYTF.

For the CDR3, the DNA is TGCGCCAGCAGCTTGTGGCGGGGTAGTGATAGTGAGCAGTTCTTC. Translated, it gives CASSLWRGSDSEQFF. V and J are TRBV5-1 and TRBJ2-1; a weak D match, TRBD2 (6 bases). The CDR3 covers 15 residues. Trimming took off 1 base at V and 9 bases at J, with 17 bases between the two ends. Per germline, CDR1 SGHRS and CDR2 YFSETQ.

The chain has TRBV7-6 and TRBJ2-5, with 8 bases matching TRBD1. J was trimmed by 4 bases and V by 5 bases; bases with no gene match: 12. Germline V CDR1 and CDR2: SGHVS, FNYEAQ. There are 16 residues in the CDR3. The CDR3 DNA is TGTGCCAGCAGCACCTCCGACAGGGGCGGGCGAGAGACCCAGTACTTC. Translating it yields CASSTSDRGGRETQYF.

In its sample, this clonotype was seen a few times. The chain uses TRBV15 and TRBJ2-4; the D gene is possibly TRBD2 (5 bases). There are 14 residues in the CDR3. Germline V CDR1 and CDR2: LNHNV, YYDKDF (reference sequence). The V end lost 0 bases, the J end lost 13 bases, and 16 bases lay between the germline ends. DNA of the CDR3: TGTGCCACCAGCAGAGATTCGGGAACTCTGGTCCAGTACTTC. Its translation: CATSRDSGTLVQYF.

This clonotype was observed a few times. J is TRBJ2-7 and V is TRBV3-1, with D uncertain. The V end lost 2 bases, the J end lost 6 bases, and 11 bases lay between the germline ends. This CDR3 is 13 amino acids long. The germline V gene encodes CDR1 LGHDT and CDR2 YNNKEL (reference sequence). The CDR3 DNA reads TGTGCCAGCAGCCAATTTTTAGCCAGCGAGCAGTACGTC. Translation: CASSQFLASEQYV.

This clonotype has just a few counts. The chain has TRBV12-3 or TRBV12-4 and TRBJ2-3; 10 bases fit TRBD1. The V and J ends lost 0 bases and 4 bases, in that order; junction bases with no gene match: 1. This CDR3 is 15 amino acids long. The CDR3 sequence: CASSLAGTGADTQYF. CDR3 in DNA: TGTGCCAGCAGTTTAGCCGGGACAGGGGCAGATACGCAGTATTTT.

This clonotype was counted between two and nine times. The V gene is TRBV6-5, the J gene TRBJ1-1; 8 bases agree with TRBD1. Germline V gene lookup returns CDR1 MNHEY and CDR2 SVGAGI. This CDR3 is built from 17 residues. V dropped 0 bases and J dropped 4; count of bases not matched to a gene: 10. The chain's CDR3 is CASSYSGAGGGSTEAFF. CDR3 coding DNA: TGTGCCAGCAGTTACTCGGGGGCAGGGGGCGGTAGCACTGAAGCTTTCTTT.

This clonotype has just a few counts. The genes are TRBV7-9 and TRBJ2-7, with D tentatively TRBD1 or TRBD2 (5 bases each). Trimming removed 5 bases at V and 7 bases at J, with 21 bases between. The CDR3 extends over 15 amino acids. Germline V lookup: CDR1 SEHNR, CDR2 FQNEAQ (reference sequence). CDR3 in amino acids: CASSAWGRGFGEQYF. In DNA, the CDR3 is TGTGCCAGCAGCGCTTGGGGACGCGGGTTTGGGGAGCAGTACTTC. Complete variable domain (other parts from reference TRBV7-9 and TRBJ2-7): DTGVSQNPRHKITKRGQNVTFRCDPISEHNRLYWYRQTLGQGPEFLTYFQNEAQLEKSRLLSDRFSAERPKGSFSTLEIQRTEQGDSAMYLCASSAWGRGFGEQYFGPGTRLTVT.

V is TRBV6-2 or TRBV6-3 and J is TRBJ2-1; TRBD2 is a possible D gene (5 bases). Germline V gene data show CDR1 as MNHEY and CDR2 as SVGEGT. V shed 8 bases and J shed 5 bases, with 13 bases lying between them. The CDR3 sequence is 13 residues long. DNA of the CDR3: TGTGCCAGCCGGGGATGGGTGAACAATGAGCAGTTCTTC. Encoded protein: CASRGWVNNEQFF.

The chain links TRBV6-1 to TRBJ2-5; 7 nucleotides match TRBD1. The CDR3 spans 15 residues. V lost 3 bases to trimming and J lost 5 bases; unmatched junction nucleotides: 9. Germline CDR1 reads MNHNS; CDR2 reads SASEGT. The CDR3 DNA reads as TGTGCCAGCAGTGAGCCACAGGGGCGCCGGGAGACCCAGTACTTC. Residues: CASSEPQGRRETQYF.

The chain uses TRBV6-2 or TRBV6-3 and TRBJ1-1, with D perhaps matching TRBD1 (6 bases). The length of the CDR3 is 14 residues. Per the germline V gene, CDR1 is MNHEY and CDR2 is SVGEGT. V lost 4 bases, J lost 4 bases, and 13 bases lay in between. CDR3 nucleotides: TGTGCCAGCAGTTTTGCAGGGGAAGGCACTGAAGCTTTCTTT. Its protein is CASSFAGEGTEAFF.

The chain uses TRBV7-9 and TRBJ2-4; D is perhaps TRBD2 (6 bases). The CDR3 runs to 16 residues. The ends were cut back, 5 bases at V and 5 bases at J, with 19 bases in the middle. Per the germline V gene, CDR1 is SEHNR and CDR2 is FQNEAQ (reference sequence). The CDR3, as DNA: TGTGCCAGCAGCCACCGAGGTGCGGGGCTGGAAAACATTCAGTACTTC. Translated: CASSHRGAGLENIQYF.